The 11 T cell receptor beta chains presented below share a single source sample, sequenced in a study of T cell responses to AZD1222 COVID-19 vaccine. Generated by immunoSEQ multiplex PCR, the TCRdb table keeps only in-frame clones and is missing some. The sample lists about 180,000 clones; about 90% were seen once. The source was peripheral blood, collected 28 days after the second AZD1222 dose. These receptors were obtained from an adult who received the AZD1222 COVID-19 vaccine.

This clone was seen repeatedly, ten times or more. The rearrangement links TRBV6-4 to TRBJ1-1; 11 bases align to TRBD1. The CDR3 has 14 residues. Germline loops: CDR1 MRHNA, CDR2 SNTAGT. J was trimmed by 5 bases and V by 5 bases; bases with no gene match: 4. DNA for the CDR3: TGTGCCAGCAGTCCCGGGACAGGGGGGACTGAAGCTTTCTTT. It codes for CASSPGTGGTEAFF.

The chain recombines TRBV19 with TRBJ1-5; 7 bases line up with TRBD1. The CDR3 extends over 15 amino acids. Per the germline V gene, CDR1 is LNHDA and CDR2 is SQIVND (reference sequence). Trimming removed 7 bases from V and 0 bases from J; junction bases left unmatched: 6. The chain's CDR3 is CASMGTAYSNQPQHF. The CDR3 nucleotides are TGTGCCAGTATGGGGACAGCTTATAGCAATCAGCCCCAGCATTTT.

The chain uses TRBV9 and TRBJ2-7; 7 positions match TRBD2. The ends lost 4 bases at V and 2 bases at J; junction bases unmatched: 6. The CDR3 loop spans 14 amino acids. Looked up from germline, CDR1 is SGDLS and CDR2 is YYNGEE. The CDR3 here is CASSPRGSPYEQYF. CDR3 coding DNA: TGTGCCAGCAGCCCGCGGGGGTCCCCCTACGAGCAGTACTTC.

The rearrangement joins TRBV9 to TRBJ2-3; D is ambiguous. Germline loops: CDR1 SGDLS, CDR2 YYNGEE. This CDR3 spans 14 amino acids. V was cut by 0 bases and J by 5 bases, with 10 bases left in between. The CDR3 DNA follows: TGTGCCAGCAGCGTAGGAAATAGGTTAGATACGCAGTATTTT. It specifies CASSVGNRLDTQYF.

V usage is TRBV18 and J usage is TRBJ1-3; 7 bases line up with TRBD1. The CDR3 consists of 17 residues. CDR1 is KGHSH and CDR2 is LQKENI in the germline V gene. J gave up 0 bases and V 1 base, and 6 bases lay outside the gene matches. The DNA of the CDR3 is TGTGCCAGCTCACCACTCCGACAGGGATTCTCTGGAAACACCATATATTTT. This translates into CASSPLRQGFSGNTIYF.

The V and J genes are TRBV18 and TRBJ1-5, with 8 positions matching TRBD1. This CDR3 spans 16 amino acids. Per the germline V gene, CDR1 is KGHSH and CDR2 is LQKENI. The trim removed 8 bases at V and 0 bases at J, leaving 9 bases unmatched. The CDR3 spells CASATGTGYSNQPQHF. The CDR3 nucleotides read TGTGCCAGCGCAACAGGGACAGGTTATAGCAATCAGCCCCAGCATTTT. The full variable domain, rest sourced from reference TRBV18 and TRBJ1-5, is NAGVMQNPRHLVRRRGQEARLRCSPMKGHSHVYWYRQLPEEGLKFMVYLQKENIIDESGMPKERFSAEFPKEGPSILRIQQVVRGDSAAYFCASATGTGYSNQPQHFGDGTRLSIL.

This clone was counted a single time. The chain is built from TRBV12-3 or TRBV12-4 and TRBJ1-1; D may be TRBD1 (6 bases). The CDR3 is 13 residues long. V was clipped by 2 bases and J by 7 bases, with 11 bases between them. In DNA, the CDR3 is TGTGCCAGCAGTTTACAGAGGGGGTTTGAAGCTTTCTTT. Protein product: CASSLQRGFEAFF.

Concerning this clone itself: An end of the junction differs from the germline gene, which may be a read error. The V and J genes are TRBV16 and TRBJ2-3; 11 positions match TRBD1. Looked up from germline, CDR1 is KGHSY and CDR2 is FQNENV. The CDR3 covers 14 residues. The CDR3 DNA reads TGTGCCAGCAGCCAATCGAGCCGGGACAGGGGGTTCCATTTT. Translated: CASSQSSRDRGFHF.

The rearrangement links TRBV5-1 to TRBJ2-3; unclear D gene. Per germline, CDR1 SGHRS and CDR2 YFSETQ. The CDR3 totals 14 residues. Trimming removed 2 bases from V and 2 bases from J, with 9 bases in between. Here the CDR3 reads CASSFGPNTDTQYF. The CDR3 region has the DNA TGCGCCAGCAGCTTTGGACCAAACACAGATACGCAGTATTTT.

The V and J genes are TRBV4-2 and TRBJ2-2; 14 bases are shared with TRBD2. Germline loops: CDR1 LGHNA, CDR2 YNFKEQ. The trim removed 4 bases at V and 4 bases at J, leaving 5 bases unmatched. CDR3 length: 17 residues. CDR3 nucleotides: TGTGCCAGCAGCCGGGGACTAGCGGGGGCGGGCACCGGGGAGCTGTTTTTT. Protein: CASSRGLAGAGTGELFF.

CDR3: CGQLRQARSYEQYF. The CDR3 nucleotides are TGTGGCCAGCTCCGGCAGGCTAGGTCCTACGAGCAGTACTTC. V is TRBV2 and J is TRBJ2-7; D unresolved. Germline CDR1 reads SNHLY; CDR2 reads FYNNEI. This CDR3 is 14 amino acids long.